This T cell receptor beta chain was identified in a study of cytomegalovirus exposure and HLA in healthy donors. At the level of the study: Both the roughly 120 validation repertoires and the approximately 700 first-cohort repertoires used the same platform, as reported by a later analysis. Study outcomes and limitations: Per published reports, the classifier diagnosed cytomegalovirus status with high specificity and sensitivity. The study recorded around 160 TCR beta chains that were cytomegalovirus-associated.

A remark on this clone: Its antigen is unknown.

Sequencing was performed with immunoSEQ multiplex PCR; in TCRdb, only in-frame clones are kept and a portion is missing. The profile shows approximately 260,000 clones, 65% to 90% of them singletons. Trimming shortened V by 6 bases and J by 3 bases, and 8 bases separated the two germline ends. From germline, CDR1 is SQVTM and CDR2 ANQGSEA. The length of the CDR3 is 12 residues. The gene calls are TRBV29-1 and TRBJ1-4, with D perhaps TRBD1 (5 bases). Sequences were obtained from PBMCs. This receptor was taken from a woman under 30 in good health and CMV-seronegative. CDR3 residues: CSVEGSNEKLFF. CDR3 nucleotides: TGCAGCGTGGAGGGGTCTAATGAAAAACTGTTTTTT.